A selection of T cell receptor beta chains follows, all from one sample in a study of vaccination effects on CD4 cells after COVID-19. No antigen has been assigned to these receptors. TCRdb's table, derived via immunoSEQ multiplex PCR, lists solely in-frame clones and lacks some. The data show roughly 63,000 clones, about 80% seen once. The source material was CD4+ T cells from PBMCs cultured with SARS-CoV-2 spike peptides, sampled before COVID-19 vaccination. The source of these receptors is a human donor who received a COVID-19 vaccine. Each CDR3 is given with its conserved first and last residue. Fields, in order: V gene, clone size, J gene, D gene, CDR3 DNA, CDR3 protein. The D gene is left open where the match is weak. A clone size is listed for some rows: how often the clone was seen (once, few, many), or a class if it is expanded.

v_gene: TRBV5-1
abundance: once
j_gene: TRBJ1-3
d_gene: TRBD1
CDR3nt: TGCGCCAGCAGCTTGGCCGGACAGGCCAGCTCTGGAAACACCATATATTTT
CDR3aa: CASSLAGQASSGNTIYF

v_gene: TRBV6-2/TRBV6-3
abundance: .
j_gene: TRBJ1-2
d_gene: .
CDR3nt: TGTGCCAGCAGCTATGGACAAAACTATGGCTACACCTTC
CDR3aa: CASSYGQNYGYTF

v_gene: TRBV27
abundance: .
j_gene: TRBJ1-1
d_gene: .
CDR3nt: TGTGCCAGCAGGCGGGTTTTGAACACTGAAGCTTTCTTT
CDR3aa: CASRRVLNTEAFF

v_gene: TRBV11-2
abundance: .
j_gene: TRBJ1-3
d_gene: .
CDR3nt: TGTGCCAGCAGCTACCAGACGGGCCAGAACTCTGGAAACACCATATATTTT
CDR3aa: CASSYQTGQNSGNTIYF

v_gene: TRBV20-1
abundance: .
j_gene: TRBJ2-1
d_gene: .
CDR3nt: TGCAGTGCTAGTCCCCCAGGCCAGGCAAGTACCTACAATGAGCAGTTCTTC
CDR3aa: CSASPPGQASTYNEQFF

v_gene: TRBV7-2
abundance: .
j_gene: TRBJ2-5
d_gene: TRBD1
CDR3nt: TGTGCCAGCAGCGCCCGGACAGGGAGGGAGACCCAGTACTTC
CDR3aa: CASSARTGRETQYF

v_gene: TRBV7-3
abundance: .
j_gene: TRBJ2-5
d_gene: .
CDR3nt: TGTGCCAGCAGTCCGTCGGGGTCCCAAGAGACCCAGTACTTC
CDR3aa: CASSPSGSQETQYF

v_gene: TRBV29-1
abundance: .
j_gene: TRBJ2-1
d_gene: TRBD1
CDR3nt: TGCAGCGTTGAGAAGTTCTCTGGGACAGGTCCCAATGAGCAGTTCTTC
CDR3aa: CSVEKFSGTGPNEQFF

v_gene: TRBV5-4
abundance: few
j_gene: TRBJ1-2
d_gene: .
CDR3nt: TGTGCCAGCAGCTTGGGGGGGTCCAGGGCACGGATAAATTTGGGCTACACCTTC
CDR3aa: CASSLGGSRARINLGYTF

v_gene: TRBV4-1
abundance: .
j_gene: TRBJ2-4
d_gene: TRBD1
CDR3nt: TGCGCCAGCAGCCAGGCCGGGACAGGAAAAAACATTCAGTACTTC
CDR3aa: CASSQAGTGKNIQYF

v_gene: TRBV24-1
abundance: .
j_gene: TRBJ2-3
d_gene: .
CDR3nt: TGTGCCACCAGTGATTTTACGGGGGGCGCAGATACGCAGTATTTT
CDR3aa: CATSDFTGGADTQYF

v_gene: TRBV3-1/TRBV3-2
abundance: .
j_gene: TRBJ2-5
d_gene: TRBD2
CDR3nt: TGTGCCAGCAGCTCCGCGCCGGGAGGCCAAGAGACCCAGTACTTC
CDR3aa: CASSSAPGGQETQYF

v_gene: TRBV11-2
abundance: .
j_gene: TRBJ2-5
d_gene: .
CDR3nt: TGTGCCAGCAGCTTGGGAGCGGTTCTCCAGACCCAGTACTTC
CDR3aa: CASSLGAVLQTQYF

v_gene: TRBV4-2
abundance: few
j_gene: TRBJ2-1
d_gene: .
CDR3nt: TGTGCCAGCAGCCAAGAGGGGATACCCTACAATGAGCAGTTCTTC
CDR3aa: CASSQEGIPYNEQFF

v_gene: TRBV5-6
abundance: .
j_gene: TRBJ1-2
d_gene: .
CDR3nt: TGTGCCAGCAGCTTGGGAAGGGGGTCCCTAAACTATGGCTACACCTTC
CDR3aa: CASSLGRGSLNYGYTF

v_gene: TRBV7-8
abundance: .
j_gene: TRBJ2-4
d_gene: .
CDR3nt: TGTGCCAGCAGCCAACACCGGGACAAAAAAAACATTCAGTACTTC
CDR3aa: CASSQHRDKKNIQYF

v_gene: TRBV10-1
abundance: .
j_gene: TRBJ2-1
d_gene: TRBD1
CDR3nt: TGCGCCAGCAGTGTCGGACAGGCCGATGAGCAGTTCTTC
CDR3aa: CASSVGQADEQFF

v_gene: TRBV6-5
abundance: .
j_gene: TRBJ1-2
d_gene: .
CDR3nt: TGTGCCAGCACTCGGGACCCTTTAACTAACTATGGCTACACCTTC
CDR3aa: CASTRDPLTNYGYTF

v_gene: TRBV27
abundance: .
j_gene: TRBJ2-6
d_gene: TRBD1
CDR3nt: TGTGCCAGCAGTTTCCTCGGGACAGGGGTCTCTGGGGCCAACGTCCTGACTTTC
CDR3aa: CASSFLGTGVSGANVLTF

v_gene: TRBV28
abundance: .
j_gene: TRBJ1-3
d_gene: .
CDR3nt: TGTGCCAGCAGTCGTACCGGGTTCGCCTCTGGAAACACCATATATTTT
CDR3aa: CASSRTGFASGNTIYF

v_gene: TRBV5-1
abundance: .
j_gene: TRBJ2-2
d_gene: .
CDR3nt: TGCGCCAGCAGCTTGGATACAGGGTCGGACACCGGGGAGCTGTTTTTT
CDR3aa: CASSLDTGSDTGELFF

v_gene: TRBV4-1
abundance: .
j_gene: TRBJ2-2
d_gene: TRBD2
CDR3nt: TGCGCCAGCAGCCTCCTAGCGGGGGGCGACACCGGGGAGCTGTTTTTT
CDR3aa: CASSLLAGGDTGELFF

v_gene: TRBV5-1
abundance: .
j_gene: TRBJ1-1
d_gene: .
CDR3nt: TGCGCCAGCAGCAGACAGTCTGAGGCCACTGAAGCTTTCTTT
CDR3aa: CASSRQSEATEAFF

v_gene: TRBV28
abundance: .
j_gene: TRBJ2-5
d_gene: .
CDR3nt: TGTGCCAGCAGTCGGACATCCCAAGAGACCCAGTACTTC
CDR3aa: CASSRTSQETQYF

v_gene: TRBV6-2/TRBV6-3
abundance: once
j_gene: TRBJ2-3
d_gene: .
CDR3nt: TGTGCCAGCAGTTATTCCGCAGGAAACACAGATACGCAGTATTTT
CDR3aa: CASSYSAGNTDTQYF

v_gene: TRBV19
abundance: .
j_gene: TRBJ2-6
d_gene: .
CDR3nt: TGTGCCAGTAGTATTATGTTGGGGGCTGGGGCCAACGTCCTGACTTTC
CDR3aa: CASSIMLGAGANVLTF

v_gene: TRBV5-1
abundance: .
j_gene: TRBJ1-1
d_gene: .
CDR3nt: TGCGCCAGCACCTTAGGGGGGGGCGCAGGGGTGAACACTGAAGCTTTCTTT
CDR3aa: CASTLGGGAGVNTEAFF

v_gene: TRBV5-5
abundance: .
j_gene: TRBJ2-3
d_gene: .
CDR3nt: TGTGCCAGCAGCTCCAGGGGAACCACAGATACGCAGTATTTT
CDR3aa: CASSSRGTTDTQYF

v_gene: TRBV19
abundance: few
j_gene: TRBJ1-3
d_gene: .
CDR3nt: TGTGCCAGTAGTATACCGGGACGGATATCTGGAAACACCATATATTTT
CDR3aa: CASSIPGRISGNTIYF

v_gene: TRBV6-5
abundance: .
j_gene: TRBJ1-2
d_gene: .
CDR3nt: TGTGCCAGCGTTAGCCCTGGGGGCAAGAGGGGCTACACCTTC
CDR3aa: CASVSPGGKRGYTF

v_gene: TRBV2
abundance: .
j_gene: TRBJ2-6
d_gene: TRBD1
CDR3nt: TGTGCCAGCAGCGGGGACAGGGGGAGCTCTGGGGCCAACGTCCTGACTTTC
CDR3aa: CASSGDRGSSGANVLTF

v_gene: TRBV4-2
abundance: .
j_gene: TRBJ1-5
d_gene: .
CDR3nt: TGTGCCAGCAGCCAAGAGGATAGCAATCAGCCCCAGCATTTT
CDR3aa: CASSQEDSNQPQHF

v_gene: TRBV7-2
abundance: .
j_gene: TRBJ1-4
d_gene: .
CDR3nt: TGTGCCAGCAGCCCTCATCGCCCAGCAGCTAATGAAAAACTGTTTTTT
CDR3aa: CASSPHRPAANEKLFF

v_gene: TRBV5-1
abundance: .
j_gene: TRBJ2-3
d_gene: TRBD1
CDR3nt: TGCGCCAGCAGCTTGGTTAACAGGGGGAGCACAGATACGCAGTATTTT
CDR3aa: CASSLVNRGSTDTQYF

v_gene: TRBV18
abundance: .
j_gene: TRBJ1-1
d_gene: .
CDR3nt: TGTGCCAGCTCACCAAACAGGGAACCTGAAGCTTTCTTT
CDR3aa: CASSPNREPEAFF

v_gene: TRBV19
abundance: .
j_gene: TRBJ1-2
d_gene: .
CDR3nt: TGTGCCAGTACCAACAGGGACTATGGCTACACCTTC
CDR3aa: CASTNRDYGYTF

v_gene: TRBV28
abundance: .
j_gene: TRBJ2-6
d_gene: .
CDR3nt: TGTGCCAGCAGTTCCCCCGGGACACGTGGGGCCAACGTCCTGACTTTC
CDR3aa: CASSSPGTRGANVLTF

v_gene: TRBV30
abundance: .
j_gene: TRBJ1-5
d_gene: .
CDR3nt: TGTGCCTGGAGTGCAGGGCTGGGCAATCAGCCCCAGCATTTT
CDR3aa: CAWSAGLGNQPQHF

v_gene: TRBV7-3
abundance: .
j_gene: TRBJ2-5
d_gene: .
CDR3nt: TGTGCCAGCAGCTTAAACCCGGGGGAGACCCAGTACTTC
CDR3aa: CASSLNPGETQYF

v_gene: TRBV25-1
abundance: few
j_gene: TRBJ1-4
d_gene: .
CDR3nt: TGTGCCAGCAGCGGGTCAGGGGTTGAAAAACTGTTTTTT
CDR3aa: CASSGSGVEKLFF

v_gene: TRBV4-1
abundance: .
j_gene: TRBJ1-4
d_gene: TRBD1
CDR3nt: TGCGCCAGCAGCTCCCGGGACAGGGATCGGGACGAAAAACTGTTTTTT
CDR3aa: CASSSRDRDRDEKLFF

v_gene: TRBV9
abundance: few
j_gene: TRBJ2-3
d_gene: .
CDR3nt: TGTGCCAGCAGCTGGAAGGGAGATACGCAGTATTTT
CDR3aa: CASSWKGDTQYF

v_gene: TRBV5-1
abundance: .
j_gene: TRBJ2-2
d_gene: .
CDR3nt: TGCGCCAGCAGCTTGGAGGCAGCGAACACCGGGGAGCTGTTTTTT
CDR3aa: CASSLEAANTGELFF

v_gene: TRBV6-4
abundance: .
j_gene: TRBJ2-1
d_gene: .
CDR3nt: TGTGCCAGCAGTACGACGCTATACAATGAGCAGTTCTTC
CDR3aa: CASSTTLYNEQFF

v_gene: TRBV20-1
abundance: .
j_gene: TRBJ1-2
d_gene: .
CDR3nt: TGCAGTGCGGGAGGTTCAGGCTACACCTTC
CDR3aa: CSAGGSGYTF

v_gene: TRBV29-1
abundance: .
j_gene: TRBJ1-2
d_gene: .
CDR3nt: TGCAGCGTTGACAGCCTGAACTATGGCTACACCTTC
CDR3aa: CSVDSLNYGYTF

v_gene: TRBV30
abundance: .
j_gene: TRBJ2-3
d_gene: .
CDR3nt: TGTGCCTGGACCCCCGCCTTTCGGACAGTCACAGATACGCAGTATTTT
CDR3aa: CAWTPAFRTVTDTQYF